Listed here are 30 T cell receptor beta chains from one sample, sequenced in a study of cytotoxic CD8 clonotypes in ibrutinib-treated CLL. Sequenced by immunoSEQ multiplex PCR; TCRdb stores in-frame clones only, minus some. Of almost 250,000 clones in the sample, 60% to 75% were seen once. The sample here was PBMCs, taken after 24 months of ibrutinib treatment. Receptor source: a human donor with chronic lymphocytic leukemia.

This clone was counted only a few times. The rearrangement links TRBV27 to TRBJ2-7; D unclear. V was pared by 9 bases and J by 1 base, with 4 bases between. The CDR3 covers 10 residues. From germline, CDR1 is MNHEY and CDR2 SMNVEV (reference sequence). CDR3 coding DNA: TGTGCCAGTCTTTCCTACGAGCAGTACTTC. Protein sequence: CASLSYEQYF.

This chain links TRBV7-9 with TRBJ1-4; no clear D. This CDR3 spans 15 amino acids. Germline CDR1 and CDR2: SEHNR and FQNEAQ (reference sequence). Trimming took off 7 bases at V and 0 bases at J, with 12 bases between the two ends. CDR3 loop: CASTPSVATNEKLFF. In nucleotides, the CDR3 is TGTGCCAGCACCCCATCCGTAGCAACTAATGAAAAACTGTTTTTT.

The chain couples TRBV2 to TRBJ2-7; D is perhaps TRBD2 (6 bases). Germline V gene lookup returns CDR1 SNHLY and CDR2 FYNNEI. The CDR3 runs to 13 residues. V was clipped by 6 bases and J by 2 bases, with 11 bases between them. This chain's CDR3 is CASSPREAYEQYF. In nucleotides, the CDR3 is TGTGCCAGCAGCCCCAGGGAGGCCTACGAGCAGTACTTC.

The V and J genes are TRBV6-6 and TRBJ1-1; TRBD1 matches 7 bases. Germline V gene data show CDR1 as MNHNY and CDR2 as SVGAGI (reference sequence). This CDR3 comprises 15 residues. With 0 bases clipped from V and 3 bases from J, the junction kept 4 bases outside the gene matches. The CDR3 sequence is CASSYSFDRDTEAFF. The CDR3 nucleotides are TGTGCCAGCAGTTACTCTTTTGACAGGGACACTGAAGCTTTCTTT.

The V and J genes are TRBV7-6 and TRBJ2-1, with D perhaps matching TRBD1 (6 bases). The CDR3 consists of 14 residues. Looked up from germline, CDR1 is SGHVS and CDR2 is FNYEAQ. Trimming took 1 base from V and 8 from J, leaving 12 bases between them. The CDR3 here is CASSLDQGTHEQFF. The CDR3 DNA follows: TGTGCCAGCAGCTTAGACCAAGGGACACATGAGCAGTTCTTC. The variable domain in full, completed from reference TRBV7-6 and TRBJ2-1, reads GAGVSQSPRYKVTKRGQDVALRCDPISGHVSLYWYRQALGQGPEFLTYFNYEAQQDKSGLPNDRFSAERPEGSISTLTIQRTEQRDSAMYRCASSLDQGTHEQFFGPGTRLTVL.

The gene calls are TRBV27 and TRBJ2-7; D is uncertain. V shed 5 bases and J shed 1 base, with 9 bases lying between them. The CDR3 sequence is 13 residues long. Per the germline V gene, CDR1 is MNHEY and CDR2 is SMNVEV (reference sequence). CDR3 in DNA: TGTGCCAGCAGTCCGACGAGTTCCTACGAGCAGTACTTC. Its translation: CASSPTSSYEQYF.

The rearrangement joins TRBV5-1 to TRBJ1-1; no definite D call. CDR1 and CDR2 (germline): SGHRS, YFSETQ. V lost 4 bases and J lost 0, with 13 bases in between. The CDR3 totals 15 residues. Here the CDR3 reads CASSPLPGMNTEAFF. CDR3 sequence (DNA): TGCGCCAGCAGCCCCTTACCAGGTATGAACACTGAAGCTTTCTTT.

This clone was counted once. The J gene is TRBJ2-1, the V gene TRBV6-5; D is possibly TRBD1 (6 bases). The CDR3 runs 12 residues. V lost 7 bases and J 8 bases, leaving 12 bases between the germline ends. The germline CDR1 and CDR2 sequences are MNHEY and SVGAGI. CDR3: CASKTGRDEQFF. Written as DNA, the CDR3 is TGTGCCAGCAAGACAGGCAGAGATGAGCAGTTCTTC.

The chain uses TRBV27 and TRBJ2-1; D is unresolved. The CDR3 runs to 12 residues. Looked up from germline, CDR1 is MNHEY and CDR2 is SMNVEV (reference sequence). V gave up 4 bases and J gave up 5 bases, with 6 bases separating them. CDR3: CASSSVNNEQFF. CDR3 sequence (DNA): TGTGCCAGCAGTTCGGTCAACAATGAGCAGTTCTTC.

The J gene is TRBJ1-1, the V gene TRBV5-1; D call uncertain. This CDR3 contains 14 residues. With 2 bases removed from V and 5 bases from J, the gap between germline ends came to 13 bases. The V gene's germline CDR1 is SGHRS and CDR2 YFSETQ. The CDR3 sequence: CASSFEGPRTEAFF. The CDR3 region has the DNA TGCGCCAGCAGCTTCGAGGGTCCTCGGACTGAAGCTTTCTTT.

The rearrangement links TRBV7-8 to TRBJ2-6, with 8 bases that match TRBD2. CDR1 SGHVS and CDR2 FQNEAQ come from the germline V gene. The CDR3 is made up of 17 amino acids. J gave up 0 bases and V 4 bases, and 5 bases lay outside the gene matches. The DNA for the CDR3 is TGTGCCAGCAGCTCCGGCGGGGGGCTCTCTGGGGCCAACGTCCTGACTTTC. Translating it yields CASSSGGGLSGANVLTF.

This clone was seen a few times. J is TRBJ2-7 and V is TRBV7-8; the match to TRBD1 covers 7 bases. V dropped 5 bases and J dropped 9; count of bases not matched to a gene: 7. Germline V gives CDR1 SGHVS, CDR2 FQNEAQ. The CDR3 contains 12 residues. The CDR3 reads CASSPNQGVQYF. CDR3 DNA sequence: TGTGCCAGCAGCCCAAACCAGGGGGTGCAGTACTTC.

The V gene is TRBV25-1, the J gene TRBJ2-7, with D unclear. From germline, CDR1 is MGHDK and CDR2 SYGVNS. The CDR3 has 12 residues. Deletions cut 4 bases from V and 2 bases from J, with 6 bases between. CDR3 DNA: TGTGCCAGCAGTGTTTCCCCCTACGAGCAGTACTTC. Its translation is CASSVSPYEQYF.

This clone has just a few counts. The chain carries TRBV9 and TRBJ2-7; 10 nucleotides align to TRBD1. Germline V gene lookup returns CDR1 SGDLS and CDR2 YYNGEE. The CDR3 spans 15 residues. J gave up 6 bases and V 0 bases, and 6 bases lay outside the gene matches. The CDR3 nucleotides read TGTGCCAGCAGCGTAGCGGGGACAGGGGAGTTCGAGCAGTACTTC. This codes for CASSVAGTGEFEQYF.

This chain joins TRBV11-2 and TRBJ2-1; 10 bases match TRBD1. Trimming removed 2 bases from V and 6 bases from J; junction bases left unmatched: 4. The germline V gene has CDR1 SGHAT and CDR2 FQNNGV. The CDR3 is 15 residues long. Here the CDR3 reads CASSLKGQGGNEQFF. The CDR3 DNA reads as TGTGCCAGCAGCTTAAAAGGACAGGGGGGCAATGAGCAGTTCTTC.

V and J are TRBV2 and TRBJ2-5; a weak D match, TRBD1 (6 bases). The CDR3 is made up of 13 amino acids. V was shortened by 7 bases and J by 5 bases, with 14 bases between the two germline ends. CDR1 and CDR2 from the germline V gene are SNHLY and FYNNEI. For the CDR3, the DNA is TGTGCCAGCAATAACAGGGTCCAGGAGACCCAGTACTTC. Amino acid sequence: CASNNRVQETQYF.

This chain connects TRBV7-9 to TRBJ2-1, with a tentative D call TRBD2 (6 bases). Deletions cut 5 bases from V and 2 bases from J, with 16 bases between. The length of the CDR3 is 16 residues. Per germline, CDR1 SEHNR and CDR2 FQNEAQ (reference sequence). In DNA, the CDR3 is TGTGCCAGCAGCCCGTGGCGGGACCCTCCCTACAATGAGCAGTTCTTC. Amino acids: CASSPWRDPPYNEQFF.

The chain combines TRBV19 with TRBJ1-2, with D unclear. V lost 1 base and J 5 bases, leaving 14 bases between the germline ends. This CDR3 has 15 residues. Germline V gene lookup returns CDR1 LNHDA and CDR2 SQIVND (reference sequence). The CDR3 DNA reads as TGTGCCAGTAGTATAGGAGGCCAGGACCAATATGGCTACACCTTC. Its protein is CASSIGGQDQYGYTF. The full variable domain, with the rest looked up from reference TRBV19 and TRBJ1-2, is DGGITQSPKYLFRKEGQNVTLSCEQNLNHDAMYWYRQDPGQGLRLIYYSQIVNDFQKGDIAEGYSVSREKKESFPLTVTSAQKNPTAFYLCASSIGGQDQYGYTFGSGTRLTVV.

The DNA for the CDR3 is TGTGCCAGCAGCTTAGGACTAGAGTTCACAGATACGCAGTATTTT. Amino acid sequence: CASSLGLEFTDTQYF. The gene calls are TRBV7-2 and TRBJ2-3, with a possible D match to TRBD2 (6 bases). Trimming took off 1 base at V and 2 bases at J, with 10 bases between the two ends. The CDR3 extends over 15 amino acids. The germline V gene encodes CDR1 SGHTA and CDR2 FQGNSA. The entire variable domain, with the rest obtained from reference TRBV7-2 and TRBJ2-3, is as follows: GAGVSQSPSNKVTEKGKDVELRCDPISGHTALYWYRQSLGQGLEFLIYFQGNSAPDKSGLPSDRFSAERTGGSVSTLTIQRTQQEDSAVYLCASSLGLEFTDTQYFGPGTRLTVL.

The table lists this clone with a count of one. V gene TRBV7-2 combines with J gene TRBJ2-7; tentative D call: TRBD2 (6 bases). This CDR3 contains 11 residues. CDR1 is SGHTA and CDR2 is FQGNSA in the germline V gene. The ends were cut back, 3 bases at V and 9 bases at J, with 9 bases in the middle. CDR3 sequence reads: CASSLTSWQYF. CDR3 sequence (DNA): TGTGCCAGCAGCTTGACTAGTTGGCAGTACTTC. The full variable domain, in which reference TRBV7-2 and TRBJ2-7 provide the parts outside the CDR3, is GAGVSQSPSNKVTEKGKDVELRCDPISGHTALYWYRQSLGQGLEFLIYFQGNSAPDKSGLPSDRFSAERTGGSVSTLTIQRTQQEDSAVYLCASSLTSWQYFGPGTRLTVT.

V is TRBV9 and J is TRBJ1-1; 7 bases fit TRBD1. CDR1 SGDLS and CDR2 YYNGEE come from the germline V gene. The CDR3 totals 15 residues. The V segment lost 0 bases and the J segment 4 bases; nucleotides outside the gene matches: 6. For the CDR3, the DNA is TGTGCCAGCAGCGTAGAAGGCGCAGGGGGCACTGAAGCTTTCTTT. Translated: CASSVEGAGGTEAFF.

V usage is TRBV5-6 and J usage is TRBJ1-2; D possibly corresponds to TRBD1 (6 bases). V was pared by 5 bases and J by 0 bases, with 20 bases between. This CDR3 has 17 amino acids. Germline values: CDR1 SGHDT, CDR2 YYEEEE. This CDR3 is CASSPDVWTATNYGYTF. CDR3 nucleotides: TGTGCCAGCAGTCCCGATGTGTGGACAGCGACTAACTATGGCTACACCTTC.

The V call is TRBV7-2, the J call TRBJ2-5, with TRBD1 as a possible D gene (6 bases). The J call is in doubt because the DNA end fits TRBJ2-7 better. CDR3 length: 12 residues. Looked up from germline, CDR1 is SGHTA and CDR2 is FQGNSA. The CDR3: CASSFLRGEQYF. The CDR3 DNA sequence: TGTGCCAGCAGCTTCCTCAGGGGCGAGCAGTACTTC.

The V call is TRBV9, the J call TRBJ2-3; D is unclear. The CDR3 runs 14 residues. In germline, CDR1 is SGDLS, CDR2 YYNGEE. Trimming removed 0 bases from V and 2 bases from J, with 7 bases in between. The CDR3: CASSVEIATDTQYF. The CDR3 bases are TGTGCCAGCAGCGTAGAGATCGCCACAGATACGCAGTATTTT.

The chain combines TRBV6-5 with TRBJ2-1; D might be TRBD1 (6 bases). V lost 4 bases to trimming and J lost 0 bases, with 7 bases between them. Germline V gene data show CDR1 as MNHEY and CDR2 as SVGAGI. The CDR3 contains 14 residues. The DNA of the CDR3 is TGTGCCAGCAGTTGGACAGCCTCCTACAATGAGCAGTTCTTC. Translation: CASSWTASYNEQFF.

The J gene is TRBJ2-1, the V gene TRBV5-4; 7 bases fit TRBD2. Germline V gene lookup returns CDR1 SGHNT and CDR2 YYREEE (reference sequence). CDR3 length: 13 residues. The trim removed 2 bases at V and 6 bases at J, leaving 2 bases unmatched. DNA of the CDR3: TGTGCCAGCAGCTTTGGGGGGGTCAATGAGCAGTTCTTC. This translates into CASSFGGVNEQFF.

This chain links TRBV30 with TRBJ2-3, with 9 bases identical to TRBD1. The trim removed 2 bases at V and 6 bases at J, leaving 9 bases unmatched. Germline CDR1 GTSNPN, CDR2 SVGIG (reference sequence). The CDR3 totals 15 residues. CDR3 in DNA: TGTGCCTGGAGTCCCGGGACAGGGTCGGGGGATACGCAGTATTTT. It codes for CAWSPGTGSGDTQYF.

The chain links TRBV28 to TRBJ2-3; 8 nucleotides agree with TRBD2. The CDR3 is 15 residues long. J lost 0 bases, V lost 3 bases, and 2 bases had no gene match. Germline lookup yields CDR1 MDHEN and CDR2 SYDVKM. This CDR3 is CASSFSSGSTDTQYF. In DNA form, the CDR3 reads TGTGCCAGCAGTTTCTCTAGCGGGAGCACAGATACGCAGTATTTT.

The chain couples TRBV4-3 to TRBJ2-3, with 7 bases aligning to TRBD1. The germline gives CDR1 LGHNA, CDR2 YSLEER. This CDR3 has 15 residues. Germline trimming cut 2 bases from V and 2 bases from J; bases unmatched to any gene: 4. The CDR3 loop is CASSQRDRVTDTQYF. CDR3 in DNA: TGCGCCAGCAGCCAACGTGACAGGGTCACAGATACGCAGTATTTT.

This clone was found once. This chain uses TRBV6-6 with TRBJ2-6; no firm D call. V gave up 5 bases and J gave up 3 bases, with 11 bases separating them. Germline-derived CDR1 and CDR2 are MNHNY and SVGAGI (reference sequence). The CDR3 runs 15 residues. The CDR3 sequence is CASSTSSYGANVLTF. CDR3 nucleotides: TGTGCCAGCAGTACCTCATCTTATGGGGCCAACGTCCTGACTTTC.